What follows are 32 T cell receptor beta chains derived from one specimen sequenced in a study of blood T cell repertoires in COVID-19. Generated by immunoSEQ multiplex PCR, the TCRdb table keeps only in-frame clones and is missing some. The sample holds about 150,000 clones, approximately 77% seen once. Sequencing was performed on peripheral blood. These receptors all come from an elderly woman with active or convalescent COVID-19.

The chain has TRBV20-1 and TRBJ2-5, with D possibly matching TRBD1 (5 bases). From germline, CDR1 is DFQATT and CDR2 SNEGSKA (reference sequence). The CDR3 is 15 amino acids. V lost 3 bases and J lost 5, with 19 bases in between. CDR3 sequence (DNA): TGCAGTGCTAGTCCCCAGGGCCTCACCCTGGAGACCCAGTACTTC. As protein: CSASPQGLTLETQYF.

The chain is built from TRBV6-5 and TRBJ1-1, with TRBD1 matching 9 bases. The CDR3 loop spans 14 amino acids. The V segment lost 7 bases and the J segment 5 bases; nucleotides outside the gene matches: 8. Germline CDR1 is MNHEY and CDR2 is SVGAGI. CDR3 bases: TGTGCCAGCACTCGGGACAGGGAGGGGACTGAAGCTTTCTTT. This sequence encodes CASTRDREGTEAFF.

The count of this clone is one. The chain has TRBV7-9 and TRBJ2-1; a possible D gene is TRBD1 (5 bases). The CDR3 consists of 13 residues. V lost 5 bases, J lost 8 bases, and 13 bases lay in between. In germline, CDR1 is SEHNR, CDR2 FQNEAQ (reference sequence). Here the CDR3 DNA reads TGTGCCAGCAGCCGCGCAGGGTACGATGAGCAGTTCTTC. Its protein is CASSRAGYDEQFF.

V usage is TRBV19 and J usage is TRBJ1-2; D is uncertain. V was trimmed by 3 bases and J by 4 bases, leaving 12 bases between them. Germline CDR1 and CDR2: LNHDA and SQIVND (reference sequence). There are 14 residues in the CDR3. CDR3 in amino acids: CASSMRSSIYGYTF. The CDR3 DNA sequence: TGTGCCAGTAGTATGAGGAGCTCAATCTATGGCTACACCTTC.

The chain couples TRBV7-2 to TRBJ1-6; a possible D gene is TRBD1 (6 bases). This CDR3 is 15 amino acids long. V was trimmed by 0 bases and J by 7 bases, leaving 10 bases between them. Germline V gene sequence: CDR1 SGHTA, CDR2 FQGNSA. Written as DNA, the CDR3 is TGTGCCAGCAGCTTAGCATGGGGGCGCAATTCACCCCTCCACTTT. Protein product: CASSLAWGRNSPLHF.

The rearrangement joins TRBV2 to TRBJ1-1; 9 bases line up with TRBD1. Germline trimming cut 9 bases from V and 3 bases from J; bases unmatched to any gene: 8. The CDR3 runs 14 residues. The germline V gene encodes CDR1 SNHLY and CDR2 FYNNEI. The CDR3 DNA follows: TGTGCCAGTTCCCGGGACAGGGAGGACACTGAAGCTTTCTTT. It is translated as CASSRDREDTEAFF.

The J gene is TRBJ1-5, the V gene TRBV6-6; perhaps TRBD1 as D (6 bases). This CDR3 comprises 16 residues. The V gene lost 4 bases and the J gene lost 2 bases, with 15 bases spanning the gap. The germline gives CDR1 MNHNY, CDR2 SVGAGI (reference sequence). CDR3: CASSSGQQRGNQPQHF. CDR3 DNA sequence: TGTGCCAGCAGTTCCGGACAGCAGAGGGGCAATCAGCCCCAGCATTTT.

The rearrangement links TRBV25-1 to TRBJ1-5; a possible D gene is TRBD1 (6 bases). Deletions cut 1 base from V and 3 bases from J, with 7 bases between. The V gene's germline CDR1 is MGHDK and CDR2 SYGVNS. The CDR3 sequence is 14 residues long. CDR3 amino acids: CASSESGVNQPQHF. CDR3 bases: TGTGCCAGCAGTGAATCAGGGGTCAATCAGCCCCAGCATTTT.

V usage is TRBV27 and J usage is TRBJ1-6; no clear D gene. The CDR3 consists of 13 residues. Germline V gene sequence: CDR1 MNHEY, CDR2 SMNVEV (reference sequence). V gave up 5 bases and J gave up 2 bases, with 4 bases separating them. The CDR3 reads CASSPTYNSPLHF. In DNA form, the CDR3 reads TGTGCCAGCAGTCCAACCTATAATTCACCCCTCCACTTT.

The V and J genes are TRBV5-5 and TRBJ2-7; 7 bases match TRBD2. The CDR3 covers 16 residues. CDR1 and CDR2 (germline): SGHKS, YYEKEE (reference sequence). V trimming: 4 bases; J trimming: 0 bases; junction bases outside the gene matches: 10. The CDR3 region is CASSRTQTSSSYEQYF. In nucleotides, the CDR3 is TGTGCCAGCAGCAGAACCCAGACTAGCTCCTCCTACGAGCAGTACTTC.

This chain joins TRBV5-1 and TRBJ1-5; 7 bases are shared with TRBD1. Trimming removed 4 bases from V and 1 base from J; junction bases left unmatched: 8. This CDR3 has 16 amino acids. Germline values: CDR1 SGHRS, CDR2 YFSETQ. The CDR3 DNA is TGCGCCAGCAGCCCGGGACAGCCAAGAAGCAATCAGCCCCAGCATTTT. Translating it yields CASSPGQPRSNQPQHF.

The genes are TRBV19 and TRBJ1-1, with a weak D call TRBD1 (5 bases). The CDR3 length is 15 residues. Looked up from germline, CDR1 is LNHDA and CDR2 is SQIVND (reference sequence). V shed 6 bases and J shed 1 base, with 15 bases lying between them. CDR3 in DNA: TGTGCCAGTAGGGGGGGGTCTGCCAGGAACACTGAAGCTTTCTTT. Amino acid sequence: CASRGGSARNTEAFF.

This chain uses TRBV5-5 with TRBJ2-5, with D tentatively TRBD2 (5 bases). The ends were cut back, 4 bases at V and 5 bases at J, with 18 bases in the middle. CDR1 and CDR2 from the germline V gene are SGHKS and YYEKEE (reference sequence). The CDR3 sequence is 15 residues long. CDR3 nucleotide sequence: TGTGCCAGCAGCCCCAGGAGTGAGGGCGGCGAGACCCAGTACTTC. It specifies CASSPRSEGGETQYF.

V gene TRBV2 combines with J gene TRBJ2-1; 8 bases line up with TRBD1. The CDR3 extends over 14 amino acids. The V segment lost 7 bases and the J segment 2 bases; nucleotides outside the gene matches: 4. Germline CDR1 reads SNHLY; CDR2 reads FYNNEI. CDR3 DNA sequence: TGTGCCAGCAAGGAACAGGGGGCCTACAATGAGCAGTTCTTC. It encodes CASKEQGAYNEQFF. Filled out from reference TRBV2 and TRBJ2-1, the complete variable domain reads EPEVTQTPSHQVTQMGQEVILRCVPISNHLYFYWYRQILGQKVEFLVSFYNNEISEKSEIFDDQFSVERPDGSNFTLKIRSTKLEDSAMYFCASKEQGAYNEQFFGPGTRLTVL.

This clone was observed once. V and J are TRBV5-1 and TRBJ2-1, with TRBD1 matching over 10 bases. In germline, CDR1 is SGHRS, CDR2 YFSETQ. The CDR3 totals 13 residues. Trimming removed 7 bases from V and 8 bases from J; junction bases left unmatched: 6. DNA of the CDR3: TGCGCCAGCTTCCGGGACAGGGGTCATGAGCAGTTCTTC. Its translation is CASFRDRGHEQFF.

This rearrangement joins TRBV7-3 to TRBJ2-5; TRBD1 matches at 7 bases. The CDR3 loop spans 16 amino acids. In germline, CDR1 is SGHTA, CDR2 FQGTGA. Trimming took 2 bases from V and 4 from J; bases not matched to a gene: 10. The CDR3 nucleotides are TGTGCCAGCAGCTTACAGGGGGTCGGATCAATAGAGACCCAGTACTTC. It yields the protein CASSLQGVGSIETQYF.

This clone was picked up a small number of times. The chain has TRBV3-1 (or the pseudogene TRBV3-2) and TRBJ1-3; the match to TRBD1 covers 10 bases. The V gene's germline CDR1 is LGHDT and CDR2 YNNKEL (reference sequence). Germline trimming cut 2 bases from V and 3 bases from J; bases unmatched to any gene: 4. The CDR3 is made up of 16 amino acids. CDR3 nucleotide sequence: TGTGCCAGCAGCCAAAGACAGGGGGCTGGTGGAAACACCATATATTTT. It encodes CASSQRQGAGGNTIYF.

On this clone itself: At the DNA level, this CDR3 is encoded by other sequences in the same sample as well. The chain uses TRBV18 and TRBJ2-1; D is ambiguous. The V gene's germline CDR1 is KGHSH and CDR2 LQKENI. The CDR3 consists of 13 residues. Trimming pared 3 bases from V and 5 bases from J, leaving 8 bases between. The CDR3 region is CASSPSQNNEQFF. CDR3 DNA: TGTGCCAGCTCACCCTCCCAGAACAATGAGCAGTTCTTC.

The V and J genes are TRBV5-8 and TRBJ2-3, with 10 bases identical to TRBD2. CDR3 size: 15 residues. The V gene's germline CDR1 is SGHTS and CDR2 YDEGEE. V shed 1 base, J shed 5 bases, and the junction held 4 bases outside the gene matches. CDR3 nucleotides: TGTGCCAGCAGCTTGATCACTAGCGGGATAGATACGCAGTATTTT. The encoded protein is CASSLITSGIDTQYF.

The V call is TRBV19, the J call TRBJ2-7; TRBD2 matches at 9 bases. The CDR3 contains 16 residues. V gave up 6 bases and J gave up 6 bases; unmatched junction bases: 15. Germline lookup yields CDR1 LNHDA and CDR2 SQIVND (reference sequence). In DNA form, the CDR3 reads TGTGCCAGTAGCAAGGTCGCGGGCGGGAGGGCCGGCGAGCAGTACTTC. As protein: CASSKVAGGRAGEQYF.

The gene calls are TRBV2 and TRBJ1-5; TRBD1 might be the D (6 bases). CDR3 length equals 14 residues. V lost 6 bases and J lost 0, with 9 bases in between. Germline CDR1 and CDR2: SNHLY and FYNNEI. The CDR3 here is CASRHRVSNQPQHF. CDR3 in DNA: TGTGCCAGCAGGCACAGGGTTAGCAATCAGCCCCAGCATTTT.

The V and J genes are TRBV6-6 and TRBJ2-1; 8 nucleotides align to TRBD2. J was trimmed by 6 bases and V by 5 bases; bases with no gene match: 3. The CDR3 has 13 amino acids. Germline CDR1 MNHNY, CDR2 SVGAGI (reference sequence). The CDR3 DNA reads as TGTGCCAGCAGTAGCGGGAGCCCCAATGAGCAGTTCTTC. Translating gives CASSSGSPNEQFF.

This sequence joins TRBV5-1 and TRBJ1-1, with TRBD1 matching 11 bases. The CDR3 consists of 16 residues. The V gene's germline CDR1 is SGHRS and CDR2 YFSETQ. Losses at the gene ends were 0 bases for V and 7 bases for J; bases not matched to a gene: 8. CDR3 DNA: TGCGCCAGCAGCTTGGCCTATGGACAGGGGGCCGGTGAAGCTTTCTTT. Protein sequence: CASSLAYGQGAGEAFF.

DNA for the CDR3: TGCGCCAGCAGTGACGTTGGACTAGCGGGAAAATCAGGCACCTACAATGAGCAGTTCTTC. This gives the protein CASSDVGLAGKSGTYNEQFF. This chain joins TRBV10-1 and TRBJ2-1, with TRBD2 matching over 12 bases. The CDR3 has 20 residues. The V and J ends lost 3 bases and 2 bases, in that order; junction bases with no gene match: 14. The germline CDR1 and CDR2 sequences are WNHNN and SYGVQD (reference sequence).

This sequence joins TRBV18 and TRBJ2-5; TRBD1 might be the D (5 bases). The CDR3 spans 16 residues. Germline V gives CDR1 KGHSH, CDR2 LQKENI. Trimming shortened V by 3 bases and J by 0 bases, and 14 bases separated the two germline ends. The CDR3 nucleotides are TGTGCCAGCTCACCTAGCCAGGGAAAGTACCAAGAGACCCAGTACTTC. Encoded protein: CASSPSQGKYQETQYF.

J is TRBJ2-7 and V is TRBV20-1; 7 nucleotides line up with TRBD2. The CDR3 spans 11 residues. Germline V gives CDR1 DFQATT, CDR2 SNEGSKA (reference sequence). The V gene end was trimmed by 5 bases and the J gene end by 4 bases; junction bases not matched to a gene: 2. This chain's CDR3 is CSAGSGYEQYF. The CDR3 region has the DNA TGCAGTGCTGGTAGCGGGTACGAGCAGTACTTC.

The chain joins TRBV9 to TRBJ2-2; 7 nucleotides match TRBD1. Germline V gene data show CDR1 as SGDLS and CDR2 as YYNGEE. The CDR3 has 16 amino acids. J gave up 3 bases and V 4 bases, and 9 bases lay outside the gene matches. DNA of the CDR3: TGTGCCAGCAGCCCCAGGGGGTTCAGCGACACCGGGGAGCTGTTTTTT. This sequence encodes CASSPRGFSDTGELFF.

V is TRBV30 and J is TRBJ1-6; TRBD1 matches at 9 bases. CDR3 length: 14 residues. Per germline, CDR1 GTSNPN and CDR2 SVGIG (reference sequence). With 3 bases clipped from V and 6 bases from J, the junction kept 3 bases outside the gene matches. The CDR3 reads CAWSRDRVNSPLHF. CDR3 nucleotides: TGTGCCTGGAGCAGGGACAGGGTTAATTCACCCCTCCACTTT.

The gene calls are TRBV19 and TRBJ2-3, with D possibly matching TRBD2 (6 bases). V dropped 10 bases and J dropped 2 bases, with 28 bases sitting between them. Per the germline V gene, CDR1 is LNHDA and CDR2 is SQIVND (reference sequence). This CDR3 spans 18 amino acids. In nucleotides, the CDR3 is TGTGCCACCCAGAGGGATCCGGGACTTAGCACATCCACAGATACGCAGTATTTT. Translated, it gives CATQRDPGLSTSTDTQYF.

The chain combines TRBV3-1 (or the pseudogene TRBV3-2) with TRBJ2-7; D possibly corresponds to TRBD2 (6 bases). Trimming took 7 bases from V and 7 from J, leaving 14 bases between them. CDR3 length: 12 residues. CDR1 is LGHDT and CDR2 is YNNKEL in the germline V gene (reference sequence). CDR3: CASTSPGGEQYF. CDR3 nucleotides: TGTGCCAGCACCTCCCCCGGGGGTGAGCAGTACTTC.

The chain carries TRBV28 and TRBJ2-1, with TRBD2 identical over 7 bases. The CDR3 length is 15 residues. Germline trimming cut 7 bases from V and 4 bases from J; bases unmatched to any gene: 10. Germline CDR1 and CDR2: MDHEN and SYDVKM. The DNA of the CDR3 is TGTGCCAGCAATACTAACTGGGGGGGATACAATGAGCAGTTCTTC. Amino acid sequence: CASNTNWGGYNEQFF. Looking up the rest from reference TRBV28 and TRBJ2-1 gives the full variable domain: DVKVTQSSRYLVKRTGEKVFLECVQDMDHENMFWYRQDPGLGLRLIYFSYDVKMKEKGDIPEGYSVSREKKERFSLILESASTNQTSMYLCASNTNWGGYNEQFFGPGTRLTVL.

In its sample, this clone was seen once. In DNA, the CDR3 is TGTGCCAGCAGTGGGGGGCCCAGAGCTAACTATGGCTACACCTTC. This translates into CASSGGPRANYGYTF. The chain combines TRBV25-1 with TRBJ1-2; maybe TRBD1 (6 bases). With 4 bases removed from V and 0 bases from J, the gap between germline ends came to 12 bases. In germline, CDR1 is MGHDK, CDR2 SYGVNS. The CDR3 runs 15 residues.